This TCR beta chain was profiled in a study of T-cell memory formation after mild COVID-19. Study-level information: Largely donor-specific sequence clusters came from two donors. Study-wide findings and caveats: Shrinking CD4+ clones resided mostly in CM and EM, and CD8+ ones in EMRA. Day 37-peaking second-wave clones had unconfirmed SARS-CoV-2 specificity.

V lost 6 bases and J lost 1; bases outside the gene matches: 9. This CDR3 spans 16 amino acids. This clonotype appeared a few times. As yet, its antigen is unknown. Each CDR3 protein is one row after TCRdb ran MiXCR on the 5' RACE reads. The sample holds hundreds of thousands of distinct CDR3 sequences, 28% seen once. The V call is TRBV12-3 or TRBV12-4, the J call TRBJ2-5; 9 nucleotides agree with TRBD2. The source is an adult woman who had mild COVID-19 (a few samples of this study predate the infection). Cell type and time point are not known. Input material: PBMCs or a T cell subset sorted from them (not recorded which). Written as DNA, the CDR3 is TGTGCCAGCAGCCCTTCAGCGGGGGGCATCCAAGAGACCCAGTACTTC. This gives the protein CASSPSAGGIQETQYF.